The 19 T cell receptor beta chains reported below all come from one sample, sequenced in a study of sequential checkpoint blockade in melanoma. Libraries were prepared by immunoSEQ multiplex PCR; TCRdb keeps only in-frame clonotypes and omits some of them. The sample carries some 8,800 clones, under 25% recorded once. The treatment denotes: randomized to nivolumab then ipilimumab (arm A) or the reverse (arm B). Sequenced material: tumor tissue (inferred from file names), taken from a patient given nivolumab and ipilimumab in sequence. Receptors were obtained from a human donor with melanoma.

The chain employs TRBV11-3 and TRBJ1-5; no clear D gene. The CDR3 contains 15 residues. The V end lost 2 bases, the J end lost 3 bases, and 11 bases lay between the germline ends. The germline V gene encodes CDR1 SGHNT and CDR2 YENEEA. CDR3 sequence: CASSLSLSDNQPQHF. The CDR3 DNA reads as TGTGCCAGCAGCTTAAGCCTTTCGGACAATCAGCCCCAGCATTTT.

This clone has only a few counts. The chain is built from TRBV6-8 and TRBJ1-3; D uncertain. CDR1 is MNHGY, CDR2 SAAAGT, per germline. The CDR3 sequence is 15 residues long. V lost 0 bases to trimming and J lost 0 bases, with 6 bases between them. CDR3 protein: CASSYSGNSGNTIYF. As DNA, the CDR3 is TGTGCCAGCAGTTACTCGGGCAACTCTGGAAACACCATATATTTT.

This clone is medium-sized within its sample. This sample also contains other DNA sequences that code for the same CDR3. This chain links TRBV6-8 with TRBJ2-2; TRBD1 might be the D (5 bases). The CDR3 is 14 amino acids. The V and J ends lost 0 bases and 5 bases respectively, with 7 bases between them. From germline, CDR1 is MNHGY and CDR2 SAAAGT. DNA for the CDR3: TGTGCCAGCAGTTACTCGAAGGGGACCGGGGAGCTGTTTTTT. Translating it yields CASSYSKGTGELFF.

Relative to its sample, this clone is medium-sized. The rearrangement joins TRBV6-8 to TRBJ1-6; D is perhaps TRBD1 (6 bases). V lost 2 bases and J 7 bases, leaving 15 bases between the germline ends. In germline, CDR1 is MNHGY, CDR2 SAAAGT. This CDR3 is built from 16 residues. The CDR3 bases are TGTGCCAGCAGTTACACCCAGGGGCCCGGGAATTCACCCCTCCACTTT. Translated: CASSYTQGPGNSPLHF.

This clone was counted between two and nine times. The chain has TRBV6-8 and TRBJ2-7, with 8 bases lining up with TRBD1. Germline CDR1 and CDR2: MNHGY and SAAAGT. This CDR3 is built from 14 residues. Unmatched junction bases numbered 7, after V lost 5 bases and J lost 4 bases. The chain's CDR3 is CASSRDRRFYEQYV. DNA of the CDR3: TGTGCCAGCAGTCGGGACAGGCGATTTTACGAGCAGTACGTC.

The V gene is TRBV19, the J gene TRBJ1-2; D is unresolved. Trimming took off 6 bases at V and 4 bases at J, with 27 bases between the two ends. The CDR3 is 18 residues long. Germline V CDR1 and CDR2: LNHDA, SQIVND (reference sequence). This CDR3 is CASSPGIGWRPRFYGYTF. The CDR3 nucleotides are TGTGCCAGTAGCCCCGGTATTGGGTGGAGGCCACGTTTCTATGGCTACACCTTC.

The V gene is TRBV28, the J gene TRBJ1-4; 8 bases align to TRBD1. Looked up from germline, CDR1 is MDHEN and CDR2 is SYDVKM. V trimming: 5 bases; J trimming: 2 bases; junction bases outside the gene matches: 4. This CDR3 has 15 residues. The CDR3 sequence is CASSPWTGTNEKLFF. DNA of the CDR3: TGTGCCAGCAGTCCCTGGACAGGGACTAATGAAAAACTGTTTTTT.

This clone was recorded a few times. The gene calls are TRBV6-8 and TRBJ1-4; D is possibly TRBD1 (6 bases). The ends were cut back, 2 bases at V and 8 bases at J, with 15 bases in the middle. Germline CDR1 MNHGY, CDR2 SAAAGT. CDR3 length equals 15 residues. The CDR3 sequence: CASSYVGRGGEKLFF. CDR3 DNA sequence: TGTGCCAGCAGTTACGTGGGCAGGGGCGGCGAAAAACTGTTTTTT.

The rearrangement links TRBV9 to TRBJ1-5; 8 bases line up with TRBD1. Germline assignment: CDR1 SGDLS and CDR2 YYNGEE. V shed 4 bases and J 6 bases; nucleotides not matched to a gene: 9. The CDR3 loop spans 15 amino acids. For the CDR3, the DNA is TGTGCCAGCAGCTCGGACAGGGTTGGGGCTCAGCCCCAGCATTTT. The encoded protein is CASSSDRVGAQPQHF.

This chain connects TRBV18 to TRBJ1-5, with a tentative D call TRBD1 (5 bases). The CDR3 is made up of 20 amino acids. Trimming cost V 3 bases and J 0 bases, with 24 bases left between them. Germline V gene lookup returns CDR1 KGHSH and CDR2 LQKENI. The CDR3: CASSPTKGLMGVYSNQPQHF. Here the CDR3 DNA reads TGTGCCAGCTCACCGACGAAGGGGCTGATGGGAGTTTATAGCAATCAGCCCCAGCATTTT.

V gene TRBV11-3 combines with J gene TRBJ2-7; the match to TRBD2 covers 13 bases. Unmatched junction bases numbered 12, after V lost 4 bases and J lost 3 bases. Looked up from germline, CDR1 is SGHNT and CDR2 is YENEEA. This CDR3 has 18 amino acids. CDR3 in DNA: TGTGCCAGCAGCTCGGCAGGGACTAGCGGGGATTATAACTACGAGCAGTACGTC. Its translation is CASSSAGTSGDYNYEQYV.

The chain has TRBV15 and TRBJ2-7; possibly TRBD1 or TRBD2 for D (5 bases each). Germline CDR1 reads LNHNV; CDR2 reads YYDKDF (reference sequence). V lost 0 bases and J lost 4, with 25 bases in between. The CDR3 is 19 residues long. The CDR3 sequence: CATSRDYWDGLLWRYEQYV. CDR3 DNA sequence: TGTGCCACCAGCAGAGATTATTGGGACGGATTGTTGTGGCGATACGAGCAGTACGTC.

The chain employs TRBV6-8 and TRBJ2-3; 10 nucleotides agree with TRBD2. V shed 8 bases, J shed 3 bases, and the junction held 11 bases outside the gene matches. The CDR3 is 16 residues long. Per germline, CDR1 MNHGY and CDR2 SAAAGT. Here the CDR3 DNA reads TGTGCCAGCGGTCATCATCAGCGGGGGGGGACAGATACGCAGTATTTT. It translates to CASGHHQRGGTDTQYF.

This clone was detected many times. The chain combines TRBV6-8 with TRBJ2-3; no definite D call. The CDR3 loop spans 15 amino acids. Germline V gene lookup returns CDR1 MNHGY and CDR2 SAAAGT. CDR3 nucleotide sequence: TGTGCAATAGGAGTACCCACCGGTTCTAGAGATACGCAGTATTTT. Its protein product is CAIGVPTGSRDTQYF.

The sample holds many counts of this clone. The V gene is TRBV11-3, the J gene TRBJ2-5, with a possible D match to TRBD1 (5 bases). The CDR3 length is 15 residues. Germline V gene lookup returns CDR1 SGHNT and CDR2 YENEEA. The V gene lost 2 bases and the J gene lost 1 base, with 11 bases spanning the gap. The CDR3 spells CASSLIVDSQETQYF. In DNA, the CDR3 is TGTGCCAGCAGCTTAATAGTCGACAGCCAAGAGACCCAGTACTTC.

This clone appeared a few times. The chain carries TRBV23-1 and TRBJ2-6, with D possibly matching TRBD1 (5 bases). TRBV23-1 is labeled an ORF, and its function is uncertain. This CDR3 contains 18 residues. V gave up 6 bases and J gave up 0 bases, with 18 bases separating them. Here the CDR3 reads CASSLFYRTPSGANVLTF. The CDR3 DNA sequence: TGCGCCAGCAGCTTGTTTTACAGGACCCCCTCTGGGGCCAACGTCCTGACTTTC.

This chain uses TRBV11-3 with TRBJ1-2; 11 nucleotides agree with TRBD1. V was clipped by 3 bases and J by 4 bases; unmatched bases: 7. Germline V gene data show CDR1 as SGHNT and CDR2 as YENEEA. This CDR3 spans 16 amino acids. CDR3 protein: CASSLGTGGRSYGYTF. CDR3 DNA: TGTGCCAGCAGCTTGGGGACAGGGGGTAGGTCCTATGGCTACACCTTC.

This chain uses TRBV11-3 with TRBJ1-3; D possibly corresponds to TRBD1 (5 bases). Germline lookup yields CDR1 SGHNT and CDR2 YENEEA. The V end was cut by 6 bases, the J end by 2 bases, with 14 bases between. This CDR3 contains 15 residues. The DNA for the CDR3 is TGTGCCAGCAGGTCGAGGGGTATCGCTGGAAACACCATATATTTT. Its translation is CASRSRGIAGNTIYF.

The rearrangement joins TRBV7-6 to TRBJ1-1; TRBD1 agrees at 11 bases. This CDR3 has 16 residues. Germline V gene lookup returns CDR1 SGHVS and CDR2 FNYEAQ. V trimming: 5 bases; J trimming: 6 bases; junction bases outside the gene matches: 11. CDR3 protein: CASSQNTGTGGSEAFF. DNA for the CDR3: TGTGCCAGCAGCCAAAATACCGGGACAGGGGGATCTGAAGCTTTCTTT.